This passage covers 19 T cell receptor beta chains from one sample sequenced in a study of T cells after yellow fever vaccination. TCRdb fed the 5' RACE reads into MiXCR, producing one record per CDR3 protein. The sample carries 300,000 or so distinct CDR3 sequences, approximately 12% recorded once. The sequencing used CD4+ T cells sorted from PBMCs, collected 45 days after the yellow fever booster vaccination. These receptors originate from a man aged 25 to 40 who received the YFV17D yellow fever vaccine.

This clonotype has a count of ten or more. The chain joins TRBV20-1 to TRBJ2-1; TRBD2 matches at 12 bases. This CDR3 spans 12 amino acids. With V trimmed by 4 bases and J by 15 bases, 7 bases remained unmatched. Germline CDR1 DFQATT, CDR2 SNEGSKA (reference sequence). The CDR3 reads CSAIASGRARFF. The CDR3 DNA reads TGCAGTGCTATCGCTAGCGGGAGGGCCCGGTTCTTC.

This clonotype was seen only a few times. The chain joins TRBV5-1 to TRBJ2-2; possible D gene TRBD2, 6 bases. The CDR3 is made up of 17 amino acids. V lost 0 bases and J 0 bases, leaving 12 bases between the germline ends. Germline V CDR1 and CDR2: SGHRS, YFSETQ. The CDR3 here is CASSLDPGLTNTGELFF. The CDR3 region has the DNA TGCGCCAGCAGCTTGGACCCGGGACTCACGAACACCGGGGAGCTGTTTTTT. Full variable domain (remainder filled in from reference TRBV5-1 and TRBJ2-2): KAGVTQTPRYLIKTRGQQVTLSCSPISGHRSVSWYQQTPGQGLQFLFEYFSETQRNKGNFPGRFSGRQFSNSRSEMNVSTLELGDSALYLCASSLDPGLTNTGELFFGEGSRLTVL.

This clonotype was counted between two and nine times. This rearrangement joins TRBV7-6 to TRBJ2-3; 12 bases line up with TRBD1. Germline CDR1 SGHVS, CDR2 FNYEAQ. With V trimmed by 3 bases and J by 2 bases, 3 bases remained unmatched. The CDR3 consists of 16 residues. The CDR3 sequence is CASSFPGQGATDTQYF. The CDR3 coding sequence is TGTGCCAGCAGCTTTCCGGGACAGGGGGCCACAGATACGCAGTATTTT.

The J gene is TRBJ2-1, the V gene TRBV20-1, with a possible D match to TRBD2 (6 bases). V was trimmed by 5 bases and J by 3 bases, leaving 17 bases between them. This CDR3 contains 15 residues. Germline assignment: CDR1 DFQATT and CDR2 SNEGSKA (reference sequence). This chain's CDR3 is CSAGSGSGRYNEQFF. DNA for the CDR3: TGCAGTGCTGGTTCGGGTAGCGGACGCTACAATGAGCAGTTCTTC.

This chain links TRBV10-3 with TRBJ2-3; the match to TRBD2 covers 9 bases. V gave up 0 bases and J gave up 0 bases; unmatched junction bases: 7. This CDR3 is 18 amino acids long. The germline gives CDR1 ENHRY, CDR2 SYGVKD. As DNA, the CDR3 is TGTGCCATCAGTGAGTCACCTAGCGGGATAATTAGCACAGATACGCAGTATTTT. Its protein is CAISESPSGIISTDTQYF.

The V gene is TRBV19, the J gene TRBJ2-1, with 10 bases identical to TRBD2. The CDR3 covers 15 residues. CDR1 and CDR2 from the germline V gene are LNHDA and SQIVND (reference sequence). The junction had 7 bases not matched to a gene; V was cut back by 4 bases and J by 7 bases. CDR3 protein: CASSKLAGDGNEQFF. In DNA form, the CDR3 reads TGTGCCAGTAGTAAGCTAGCGGGAGATGGGAATGAGCAGTTCTTC. The full variable domain, in which reference TRBV19 and TRBJ2-1 provide the parts outside the CDR3, is DGGITQSPKYLFRKEGQNVTLSCEQNLNHDAMYWYRQDPGQGLRLIYYSQIVNDFQKGDIAEGYSVSREKKESFPLTVTSAQKNPTAFYLCASSKLAGDGNEQFFGPGTRLTVL.

This clonotype was counted at least ten times. The chain combines TRBV10-3 with TRBJ2-1; 10 bases are a match to TRBD2. The CDR3 has 19 residues. CDR1 ENHRY and CDR2 SYGVKD come from the germline V gene. V was pared by 0 bases and J by 1 base, with 9 bases of the junction left unmatched. As DNA, the CDR3 is TGTGCCATCAGTGAGTCGAGAAGCGGGAGGGCCGCGTCCTACAATGAGCAGTTCTTC. Translated: CAISESRSGRAASYNEQFF.

In nucleotides, the CDR3 is TGCAGCGTTGTTCGGGGACAGACTTGGGAGCAGTTCTTC. Translating gives CSVVRGQTWEQFF. The rearrangement uses TRBV29-1 and TRBJ2-1, with 7 bases lining up with TRBD1. Germline CDR1 SQVTM, CDR2 ANQGSEA. V trimming: 4 bases; J trimming: 10 bases; junction bases outside the gene matches: 10. This CDR3 region has 13 residues.

The rearrangement joins TRBV10-3 to TRBJ2-3, with 9 nucleotides matching TRBD2. Germline values: CDR1 ENHRY, CDR2 SYGVKD. With V trimmed by 0 bases and J by 1 base, 8 bases remained unmatched. The CDR3 is 18 amino acids. The CDR3 sequence: CAISESPAIAGGTDTQYF. CDR3 DNA sequence: TGTGCCATCAGTGAGTCGCCTGCTATAGCGGGAGGCACAGATACGCAGTATTTT.

At least ten counts were recorded for this clonotype. The chain links TRBV7-9 to TRBJ1-1, with D uncertain. The CDR3 loop spans 14 amino acids. Trimming took 6 bases from V and 3 from J, leaving 14 bases between them. Germline loops: CDR1 SEHNR, CDR2 FQNEAQ (reference sequence). This CDR3 is CASRLNREDTEAFF. Here the CDR3 DNA reads TGTGCCAGCAGGCTTAATAGAGAGGACACTGAAGCTTTCTTT.

This clonotype was observed once. The V gene is TRBV2, the J gene TRBJ2-5; 11 bases fit TRBD2. CDR3 length: 15 amino acids. CDR1 SNHLY and CDR2 FYNNEI come from the germline V gene. The ends lost 2 bases at V and 5 bases at J; junction bases unmatched: 4. The CDR3 bases are TGTGCCAGCAGTGAAATACTAGCGGGAGTGGAGACCCAGTACTTC. It encodes CASSEILAGVETQYF. Combining the CDR3 with reference TRBV2 and TRBJ2-5 gives the whole variable domain EPEVTQTPSHQVTQMGQEVILRCVPISNHLYFYWYRQILGQKVEFLVSFYNNEISEKSEIFDDQFSVERPDGSNFTLKIRSTKLEDSAMYFCASSEILAGVETQYFGPGTRLLVL.

Many counts were recorded for this clonotype. This rearrangement joins TRBV20-1 to TRBJ1-5; 7 bases align to TRBD1. Germline V gene data show CDR1 as DFQATT and CDR2 as SNEGSKA (reference sequence). With V trimmed by 2 bases and J by 7 bases, 5 bases remained unmatched. The CDR3 length is 13 residues. The CDR3 DNA sequence: TGCAGTGCTAGACCGACAGGGATGCAGCCCCAGCATTTT. Translation: CSARPTGMQPQHF.

This clonotype was picked up a small number of times. The V gene is TRBV20-1, the J gene TRBJ1-5; TRBD1 is a possible D gene (6 bases). V lost 4 bases and J lost 6, with 10 bases in between. CDR1 is DFQATT, CDR2 SNEGSKA, per germline (reference sequence). This CDR3 region has 12 residues. CDR3 protein: CSANVGGQPQHF. In DNA, the CDR3 is TGCAGTGCTAACGTAGGGGGTCAGCCCCAGCATTTT.

The rearrangement joins TRBV19 to TRBJ2-4; weak D call: TRBD2 (5 bases). Trimming removed 4 bases from V and 9 bases from J, with 13 bases in between. The CDR3 extends over 13 amino acids. Germline CDR1 reads LNHDA; CDR2 reads SQIVND (reference sequence). CDR3 bases: TGTGCCAGTAGTAAGACTCGGGAAGGCATTCAGTACTTC. Its translation: CASSKTREGIQYF.

V gene TRBV7-9 combines with J gene TRBJ2-1, with 11 bases lining up with TRBD2. Germline V gene sequence: CDR1 SEHNR, CDR2 FQNEAQ (reference sequence). The trim removed 5 bases at V and 4 bases at J, leaving 4 bases unmatched. The CDR3 consists of 15 residues. In nucleotides, the CDR3 is TGTGCCAGCAGCCCTCGGACTAGCGGGTACAATGAGCAGTTCTTC. Encoded protein: CASSPRTSGYNEQFF. Together with reference TRBV7-9 and TRBJ2-1, the CDR3 gives the full variable domain: DTGVSQNPRHKITKRGQNVTFRCDPISEHNRLYWYRQTLGQGPEFLTYFQNEAQLEKSRLLSDRFSAERPKGSFSTLEIQRTEQGDSAMYLCASSPRTSGYNEQFFGPGTRLTVL.

This clonotype was detected many times. V gene TRBV20-1 combines with J gene TRBJ2-1; 10 nucleotides match TRBD1. Germline lookup yields CDR1 DFQATT and CDR2 SNEGSKA (reference sequence). The CDR3 runs to 14 residues. With V trimmed by 7 bases and J by 4 bases, 7 bases remained unmatched. CDR3 bases: TGCAGTGGGAGACAGGGGGCCCGATACAATGAGCAGTTCTTC. Translating gives CSGRQGARYNEQFF.

The CDR3 bases are TGCAGTGCTAGAGACTTGAGGTGGGACAACGAAAAACTGTTTTTT. Protein sequence: CSARDLRWDNEKLFF. This chain links TRBV20-1 with TRBJ1-4, with D possibly being TRBD1 (6 bases). V was shortened by 0 bases and J by 8 bases, with 16 bases between the two germline ends. Germline lookup yields CDR1 DFQATT and CDR2 SNEGSKA (reference sequence). This CDR3 comprises 15 residues.

This clonotype was found a few times. This chain joins TRBV28 and TRBJ2-7; 9 bases map to TRBD1. Germline trimming cut 6 bases from V and 3 bases from J; bases unmatched to any gene: 3. The CDR3 runs to 13 residues. CDR1 and CDR2 (germline): MDHEN, SYDVKM. CDR3 DNA: TGTGCCAGCAGCCGGGACAGGGACTACGAGCAGTACTTC. Protein: CASSRDRDYEQYF.

The gene calls are TRBV12-3 or TRBV12-4 and TRBJ2-7; 7 nucleotides align to TRBD2. V dropped 6 bases and J dropped 4; count of bases not matched to a gene: 12. The CDR3 runs 15 residues. CDR3 region: CASSTTFRGGYEQYF. The CDR3 DNA reads as TGTGCCAGCAGCACTACCTTTAGGGGAGGGTACGAGCAGTACTTC.